The 19 T cell receptor beta chains reported below all come from one sample, sequenced in a study of blood T cell repertoires in COVID-19. TCRdb's copy holds only in-frame clones and misses some; the assay was immunoSEQ multiplex PCR. There are roughly 430,000 clones in the sample; roughly 90% occur only once, and about 2.1% lies in the top ten. The source material was PBMCs or T cells enriched from blood (not recorded which). The receptors stem from a woman aged 40 to 55 with acute COVID-19.

This sequence joins TRBV6-1 and TRBJ1-2; possible D gene TRBD1, 6 bases. CDR1 is MNHNS and CDR2 is SASEGT in the germline V gene. Trimming removed 2 bases from V and 7 bases from J, with 11 bases in between. The CDR3 covers 13 residues. CDR3: CASSEQGIRGYTF. In nucleotides, the CDR3 is TGTGCCAGCAGTGAACAGGGGATACGTGGCTACACCTTC.

The CDR3 DNA reads TGTGCCAGCAGCGTAGGCAAAGGCGGAGCGGGGGGGCTTTCGAGGGAGACCCAGTACTTC. This encodes CASSVGKGGAGGLSRETQYF. This chain connects TRBV9 to TRBJ2-5, with TRBD2 matching over 10 bases. The V segment lost 0 bases and the J segment 5 bases; nucleotides outside the gene matches: 19. The CDR3 has 20 amino acids. Germline assignment: CDR1 SGDLS and CDR2 YYNGEE. The full variable domain, its missing parts supplied by reference TRBV9 and TRBJ2-5, is DSGVTQTPKHLITATGQRVTLRCSPRSGDLSVYWYQQSLDQGLQFLIQYYNGEERAKGNILERFSAQQFPDLHSELNLSSLELGDSALYFCASSVGKGGAGGLSRETQYFGPGTRLLVL.

This chain connects TRBV10-3 to TRBJ2-1; 15 positions match TRBD2. V trimming: 5 bases; J trimming: 9 bases; junction bases outside the gene matches: 2. Germline values: CDR1 ENHRY, CDR2 SYGVKD. This CDR3 is built from 14 residues. CDR3 DNA: TGTGCCATCAGTATGGGACTAGCGGGGGGTGAGCAGTTCTTC. It codes for CAISMGLAGGEQFF.

The V gene is TRBV3-1 (or the pseudogene TRBV3-2), the J gene TRBJ2-3, with 7 positions matching TRBD2. Losses at the gene ends were 10 bases for V and 2 bases for J; bases not matched to a gene: 12. The length of the CDR3 is 15 residues. Germline V gene lookup returns CDR1 LGHDT and CDR2 YNNKEL (reference sequence). The CDR3 loop reads CATQKRRGDTDTQYF. CDR3 nucleotide sequence: TGTGCCACACAGAAGCGCCGGGGGGACACAGATACGCAGTATTTT.

The V and J genes are TRBV9 and TRBJ2-7, with TRBD2 as a possible D gene (5 bases). The CDR3 loop spans 13 amino acids. Germline values: CDR1 SGDLS, CDR2 YYNGEE. The V end lost 0 bases, the J end lost 5 bases, and 9 bases lay between the germline ends. The CDR3 sequence: CASSVGAGNEQYF. The CDR3 bases are TGTGCCAGCAGCGTAGGTGCGGGCAACGAGCAGTACTTC.

The chain is built from TRBV5-8 and TRBJ1-2; 10 nucleotides agree with TRBD1. The CDR3 is made up of 17 amino acids. Looked up from germline, CDR1 is SGHTS and CDR2 is YDEGEE. The trim removed 3 bases at V and 4 bases at J, leaving 12 bases unmatched. CDR3 sequence reads: CASSSLPTGGFVYGYTF. The CDR3 coding sequence is TGTGCCAGCAGCTCGCTACCGACAGGGGGCTTTGTCTATGGCTACACCTTC.

The J gene is TRBJ1-6, the V gene TRBV24-1, with D hard to call. Looked up from germline, CDR1 is KGHDR and CDR2 is SFDVKD. This CDR3 is built from 18 residues. The V gene lost 4 bases and the J gene lost 11 bases, with 26 bases spanning the gap. CDR3 sequence: CATSDPTRRSRDVAPLHF. The CDR3 nucleotides are TGTGCCACCAGTGACCCCACCCGGCGCAGCCGGGATGTGGCACCCCTCCACTTT.

The rearrangement uses TRBV5-1 and TRBJ2-7; D is perhaps TRBD2 (5 bases). Trimming pared 4 bases from V and 5 bases from J, leaving 19 bases between. This CDR3 region has 15 residues. Germline loops: CDR1 SGHRS, CDR2 YFSETQ. The CDR3 region is CASSPEGAGLHEQYF. The CDR3 nucleotides are TGCGCCAGCAGCCCTGAGGGAGCAGGTCTCCACGAGCAGTACTTC.

The chain uses TRBV5-1 and TRBJ2-7, with 8 positions matching TRBD1. V trimming: 4 bases; J trimming: 3 bases; junction bases outside the gene matches: 12. The CDR3 is 16 residues long. The germline gives CDR1 SGHRS, CDR2 YFSETQ. CDR3 nucleotide sequence: TGCGCCAGCAGCCCCCTCTCCGACAGGGGTTACTACGAGCAGTACTTC. This codes for CASSPLSDRGYYEQYF.

The chain is built from TRBV10-3 and TRBJ1-5; tentative D call: TRBD1 (5 bases). This CDR3 spans 14 amino acids. Trimming removed 2 bases at V and 6 bases at J, with 11 bases between. Per the germline V gene, CDR1 is ENHRY and CDR2 is SYGVKD. CDR3 region: CAISEAGGAQPQHF. The DNA of the CDR3 is TGTGCCATCAGTGAGGCGGGGGGTGCTCAGCCCCAGCATTTT.

This chain connects TRBV9 to TRBJ2-3; 10 nucleotides match TRBD2. Germline loops: CDR1 SGDLS, CDR2 YYNGEE. Germline trimming cut 3 bases from V and 4 bases from J; bases unmatched to any gene: 11. CDR3 length: 17 amino acids. CDR3 residues: CASSGPRAGGQPDTQYF. In nucleotides, the CDR3 is TGTGCCAGCAGCGGACCGCGAGCGGGGGGGCAACCAGATACGCAGTATTTT.

The CDR3 DNA sequence: TGTGCCACCAGCAGAGAACTGGGAGCTAACTATGGCTACACCTTC. Its protein product is CATSRELGANYGYTF. The chain has TRBV15 and TRBJ1-2, with D uncertain. The CDR3 has 15 residues. The V end was cut by 0 bases, the J end by 0 bases, with 8 bases between. Germline-derived CDR1 and CDR2 are LNHNV and YYDKDF (reference sequence).

A few counts support this clone. This chain uses TRBV30 with TRBJ1-5; D perhaps matches TRBD1 (5 bases). The germline CDR1 and CDR2 sequences are GTSNPN and SVGIG (reference sequence). The CDR3 contains 14 residues. Trimming stripped 3 bases from V and 7 bases from J, with 16 bases between. As DNA, the CDR3 is TGTGCCTGGAGCGCTGGGGGGGGGAGACAGCCCCAGCATTTT. It translates to CAWSAGGGRQPQHF.

The chain joins TRBV7-9 to TRBJ2-7; 8 bases match TRBD2. The junction had 8 bases not matched to a gene; V was cut back by 5 bases and J by 5 bases. This CDR3 contains 14 residues. From germline, CDR1 is SEHNR and CDR2 FQNEAQ (reference sequence). The CDR3 is CASSVRGGPHEQYF. CDR3 DNA: TGTGCCAGCAGCGTTCGCGGGGGGCCCCACGAGCAGTACTTC.

The J gene is TRBJ2-1, the V gene TRBV7-9; the match to TRBD1 covers 7 bases. The ends lost 5 bases at V and 2 bases at J; junction bases unmatched: 9. There are 16 residues in the CDR3. Germline CDR1 is SEHNR and CDR2 is FQNEAQ (reference sequence). The CDR3 DNA sequence: TGTGCCAGCAGCCCACCCGGGACAGTCACCTACAATGAGCAGTTCTTC. Translation gives CASSPPGTVTYNEQFF.

The rearrangement links TRBV6-5 to TRBJ1-2, with a possible D match to TRBD1 (5 bases). CDR3 length: 16 amino acids. The germline gives CDR1 MNHEY, CDR2 SVGAGI. V lost 2 bases and J lost 4, with 17 bases in between. DNA for the CDR3: TGTGCCAGCAGTTACCTCAGGGTTGATGTAGCCTATGGCTACACCTTC. Translating it yields CASSYLRVDVAYGYTF.

The chain has TRBV24-1 and TRBJ2-1; TRBD1 might be the D (6 bases). This CDR3 spans 16 amino acids. The germline V gene encodes CDR1 KGHDR and CDR2 SFDVKD. V lost 2 bases to trimming and J lost 0 bases, with 10 bases between them. The CDR3 nucleotides read TGTGCCACCAGTGATTGGACAGCGAGCTCCTACAATGAGCAGTTCTTC. It yields the protein CATSDWTASSYNEQFF.

V and J are TRBV30 and TRBJ2-3; tentative D call: TRBD2 (6 bases). The CDR3 covers 14 residues. Looked up from germline, CDR1 is GTSNPN and CDR2 is SVGIG (reference sequence). Trimming cost V 2 bases and J 0 bases, with 9 bases left between them. The CDR3 loop reads CAWSPGRSTDTQYF. DNA of the CDR3: TGTGCCTGGAGTCCAGGGAGGAGCACAGATACGCAGTATTTT.

The chain links TRBV29-1 to TRBJ1-2; tentative D call: TRBD1 (5 bases). Germline V gene data show CDR1 as SQVTM and CDR2 as ANQGSEA. Deletions cut 3 bases from V and 4 bases from J, with 12 bases between. This CDR3 spans 13 amino acids. CDR3 DNA sequence: TGCAGCGTTGAGAGCCAAAGGGGCTATGGCTACACCTTC. Its protein is CSVESQRGYGYTF.